This TCR beta chain emerged from a study of spatial heterogeneity in lung cancer. Study-wide context: Detection consistently yielded more beta chains than alpha chains.

Time point specified: blood at routine non-recurrence follow-up after resection. This clonotype was counted a few times. From the 5' RACE reads, TCRdb called clonotypes with MiXCR, one entry per CDR3 protein. The table has tens of thousands of distinct CDR3 sequences, roughly a fifth seen once. CDR3 length: 11 residues. The germline CDR1 and CDR2 sequences are SQVTM and ANQGSEA. The V gene end was trimmed by 7 bases and the J gene end by 8 bases; junction bases not matched to a gene: 7. The clonotype comes from a male donor with early-stage non-small cell lung cancer. The genes are TRBV29-1 and TRBJ1-2; 7 bases map to TRBD1. Source: PBMCs, taken at follow-up. The CDR3 region is CSARTGEGYTF. DNA of the CDR3: TGCAGCGCCCGGACAGGAGAGGGCTACACCTTC.